One T cell receptor (beta chain) is described in this entry. The antigen remains unidentified. These data originate in a study of T cells expressing NK-cell markers. CDR3 length: 14 amino acids. Germline CDR1 and CDR2: MNHEY and SVGEGT. Whole-study findings and limits: There were four donors in whom these clonotypes also led the CD3+CD56-NKG2C+ fraction. Whether expanded NKG2C+ T cell clones were HCMV specific stayed uncertain.

TCRdb re-called the 5' RACE reads, yielding one record per CDR3 amino acid sequence without DNA. In total, the table holds a few hundred thousand distinct CDR3 sequences. The sample was blood T cells: a sorted CD56 or NKG2C T cell subset, CD4+ or CD8+ T cells, or bulk PBMC T cells (not recorded which). The rearrangement links TRBV6-2 or TRBV6-3 to TRBJ2-5; TCRdb's D gene call, TRBD2, goes unchecked for lack of DNA. The clonotype was recovered from a man aged 18-30 years in good health. CDR3 loop: CASSPTSGTETQYF.